This T cell receptor (beta chain) was documented in a study of cytomegalovirus exposure and HLA in healthy donors. The study, taken as a whole, reports: Later analysis showed TCR association rates varying by HLA locus, highest for DRB1 and lowest for HLA-C. Researchers had no immune exposure information except CMV serostatus available. For most TCR sequences rarity was the rule, although some public TCRs occurred in many donors.

Germline V gene data show CDR1 as MNHNY and CDR2 as SVGAGI (reference sequence). The CDR3 extends over 14 amino acids. V was cut by 4 bases and J by 3 bases, with 12 bases left in between. Researchers ran the PCR with 60 Vbeta and 13 Jbeta primers. Libraries were prepared by immunoSEQ multiplex PCR; TCRdb keeps only in-frame clonotypes and omits some of them. This table holds about 73,000 clones, 65% to 85% found once. As regards this clone: Its antigen is currently unknown.

This chain links TRBV6-6 with TRBJ1-2, with D tentatively TRBD1 (5 bases). The TCR sequence derives from a man in his 70s in good health and CMV-seronegative. Sequences were obtained from PBMCs. The CDR3 reads CASSSARDYYGYTF. The CDR3 bases are TGTGCCAGCAGTTCCGCCAGGGACTACTATGGCTACACCTTC.